Sequencing of this TCR beta chain was carried out in a study of T-cell memory formation after mild COVID-19. Broader study findings: The authors left the SARS-CoV-2 specificity of second-wave clones peaking on day 37 unconfirmed. The study detected some responding clones in pre-infection memory, suggesting cross-reactive memory joined. A balance of CD4 and CD8 characterized clones contracting day 15 to 85, whereas later expanders leaned CD4+.

This clonotype was counted only a few times. Its target is not known. This CDR3 region has 12 residues. Germline V gives CDR1 SGHDN, CDR2 FVKESK. The V end was cut by 5 bases, the J end by 7 bases, with 11 bases between. Constant-segment primers were used for 5'RACE, and the resulting TCR alpha and TCR beta cDNA libraries carried sample barcodes and UMIs. In TCRdb, the 5' RACE reads were re-called with MiXCR into one record per CDR3 protein. The sample has hundreds of thousands of distinct CDR3 sequences; 8% to 10% are singletons. The sequenced sample consisted of PBMCs or a T cell subset sorted from them (not recorded which). This TCR was recovered from a man aged 18 to 30 who had mild COVID-19 (a few samples of this study predate the infection). Cell type and time point are not known. This sequence joins TRBV14 and TRBJ1-2; D perhaps matches TRBD1 (5 bases). The CDR3 bases are TGTGCCAGCAGCACCAGGGCGCTTGGCTACACCTTC. Encoded protein: CASSTRALGYTF.